This T cell receptor beta chain appears in the sequencing data of a study of HIV-infected patients and healthy controls. All unsorted peripheral T cells were captured because whole blood was used without fractionation. This clonotype is labeled as medium-sized. Looked up from germline, CDR1 is SGHDN and CDR2 is FVKESK. CDR3 length: 16 residues. V was pared by 4 bases and J by 9 bases, with 22 bases between. Reverse transcription used 450 to 500 ng RNA and constant-region primers for alpha and beta. Each of the alpha and beta chains got its own library through chain-specific third strand synthesis with indices. TCRdb redid the calling of the 5' RACE reads with MiXCR, one entry per CDR3 protein. There are 18,000 or so distinct CDR3 sequences in the sample; about 9.4% occur only once, and about 3.1% lies in the top ten.

This TCR was sampled from an adult in good health. Sequenced input: blood. The chain uses TRBV14 and TRBJ2-1; D may be TRBD2 (5 bases). In DNA form, the CDR3 reads TGTGCCAGCAGCCCTTTTCGGAGGCTGAATGGTAGTGAGCAGTTCTTC. Encoded protein: CASSPFRRLNGSEQFF. Filled out from reference TRBV14 and TRBJ2-1, the complete variable domain reads EAGVTQFPSHSVIEKGQTVTLRCDPISGHDNLYWYRRVMGKEIKFLLHFVKESKQDESGMPNNRFLAERTGGTYSTLKVQPAELEDSGVYFCASSPFRRLNGSEQFFGPGTRLTVL.